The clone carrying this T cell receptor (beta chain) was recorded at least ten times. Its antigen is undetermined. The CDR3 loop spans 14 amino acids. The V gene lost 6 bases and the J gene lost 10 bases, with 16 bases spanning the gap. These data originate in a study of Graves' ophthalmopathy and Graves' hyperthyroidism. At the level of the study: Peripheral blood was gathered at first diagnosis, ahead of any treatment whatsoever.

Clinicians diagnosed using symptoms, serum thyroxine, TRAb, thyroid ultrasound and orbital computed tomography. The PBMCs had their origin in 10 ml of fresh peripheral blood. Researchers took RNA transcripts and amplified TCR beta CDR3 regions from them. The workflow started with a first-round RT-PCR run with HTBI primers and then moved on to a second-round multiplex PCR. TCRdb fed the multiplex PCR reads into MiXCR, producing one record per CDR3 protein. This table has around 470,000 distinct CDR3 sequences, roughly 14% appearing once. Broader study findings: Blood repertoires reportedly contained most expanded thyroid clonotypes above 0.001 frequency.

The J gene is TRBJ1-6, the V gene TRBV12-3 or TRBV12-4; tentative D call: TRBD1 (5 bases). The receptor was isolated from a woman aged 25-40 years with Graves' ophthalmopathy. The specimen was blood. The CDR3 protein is CASSPGGRGSPLHF. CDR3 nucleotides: TGTGCCAGCAGCCCTGGTGGACGGGGGTCACCCCTCCACTTT.